The rows below give T cell receptor beta chains drawn from one sample of a study of blood T cell repertoires in COVID-19. Produced via immunoSEQ multiplex PCR; TCRdb's table is partial and in-frame only. The table shows fewer than 200,000 clones, with 80% to 90% occurring only once. The material sequenced was peripheral blood. These receptors were obtained from an elderly woman with COVID-19, enrolled during active disease. Both conserved end residues are part of each CDR3. The order of the fields is CDR3 DNA, CDR3 protein, clone size, CDR3 length, D gene, V gene, J gene. D genes are given only for firm matches. Part of the rows lack a size; the others show once, few, many or a class for expanded clones.

CDR3nt: TGTGCCAGCACCCCCGGTGCGGCTAGCGGCACAGATACGCAGTATTTT
CDR3aa: CASTPGAASGTDTQYF
abundance: -
len: 16
d_gene: -
v_gene: TRBV7-2
j_gene: TRBJ2-3

CDR3nt: TGCGCCAGCAGCTTAGGACAGGAGGGTGAAAAACTGTTTTTT
CDR3aa: CASSLGQEGEKLFF
abundance: -
len: 14
d_gene: TRBD1
v_gene: TRBV5-1
j_gene: TRBJ1-4

CDR3nt: TGCGCCAGCAGCTTACCGGCCGCAGGGGGCAGGGGGAACGAGCAGTACTTC
CDR3aa: CASSLPAAGGRGNEQYF
abundance: once
len: 17
d_gene: TRBD1
v_gene: TRBV5-1
j_gene: TRBJ2-7

CDR3nt: TGTGCCACCAGTGATTTCCCCGGGACCGGGGAGCTGTTTTTT
CDR3aa: CATSDFPGTGELFF
abundance: -
len: 14
d_gene: -
v_gene: TRBV24-1
j_gene: TRBJ2-2

CDR3nt: TGTGCCAGCTCACCAAGGGCAGGGGGCAGTGGAAACACCATATATTTT
CDR3aa: CASSPRAGGSGNTIYF
abundance: -
len: 16
d_gene: TRBD1
v_gene: TRBV18
j_gene: TRBJ1-3

CDR3nt: TGTGCCAGCAGTTTACGTCGGGGGTACGAGCAGTACTTC
CDR3aa: CASSLRRGYEQYF
abundance: -
len: 13
d_gene: -
v_gene: TRBV12-3/TRBV12-4
j_gene: TRBJ2-7

CDR3nt: TGCAGTGCTGGGCCCATCCACTTT
CDR3aa: CSAGPIHF
abundance: few
len: 8
d_gene: -
v_gene: TRBV20-1
j_gene: TRBJ1-6

CDR3nt: TGTGCCAGCAGTGCACAGGGGGCGGTTCAGCCCCAGCATTTT
CDR3aa: CASSAQGAVQPQHF
abundance: -
len: 14
d_gene: TRBD1
v_gene: TRBV28
j_gene: TRBJ1-5

CDR3nt: TGTGCCAGCAGTTCCCCCACCGGGACAGGGGGCAGCACCGGGGAGCTGTTTTTT
CDR3aa: CASSSPTGTGGSTGELFF
abundance: -
len: 18
d_gene: TRBD1
v_gene: TRBV27
j_gene: TRBJ2-2

CDR3nt: TGCGCCAGCAGCTTGGCTTTTAAGGCAGGGGGTAATGAAAAACTGTTTTTT
CDR3aa: CASSLAFKAGGNEKLFF
abundance: -
len: 17
d_gene: TRBD1
v_gene: TRBV5-1
j_gene: TRBJ1-4

CDR3nt: TGTGCCAGCAGCTTAGGAGGGCCGAGGACCGGGGAGCTGTTTTTT
CDR3aa: CASSLGGPRTGELFF
abundance: -
len: 15
d_gene: -
v_gene: TRBV7-3
j_gene: TRBJ2-2

CDR3nt: TGTGCCAGCTCCCCAGGCCAGGCGAATGGCTACACCTTC
CDR3aa: CASSPGQANGYTF
abundance: once
len: 13
d_gene: -
v_gene: TRBV18
j_gene: TRBJ1-2

CDR3nt: TGTGCCAGCAGCTTGGGAATACTATCTGGAAACACCATATATTTT
CDR3aa: CASSLGILSGNTIYF
abundance: few
len: 15
d_gene: -
v_gene: TRBV5-6
j_gene: TRBJ1-3

CDR3nt: TGTGCCAGCAGTTACCGGGGCGGAGGGAGCGGGGAGCTGTTTTTT
CDR3aa: CASSYRGGGSGELFF
abundance: -
len: 15
d_gene: -
v_gene: TRBV6-2/TRBV6-3
j_gene: TRBJ2-2

CDR3nt: TGTGCCAGTAGGCTATACGGCGGGGGACCCGGGCAAAATCAGCCCCAGCATTTT
CDR3aa: CASRLYGGGPGQNQPQHF
abundance: few
len: 18
d_gene: -
v_gene: TRBV27
j_gene: TRBJ1-5

CDR3nt: TGTGCCAGCAGCTCCCCGACTAGCGGGGGGGGCCTTTGGGAAGTCTCCTACAATGAGCAGTTCTTC
CDR3aa: CASSSPTSGGGLWEVSYNEQFF
abundance: -
len: 22
d_gene: TRBD2
v_gene: TRBV7-3
j_gene: TRBJ2-1

CDR3nt: TGCAGCGTAAAGGGGTACAGCTCCTACGAGCAGTACTTC
CDR3aa: CSVKGYSSYEQYF
abundance: -
len: 13
d_gene: -
v_gene: TRBV29-1
j_gene: TRBJ2-7

CDR3nt: TGTGCCAGCAGAAGACATGGGGGGGAAAAACTGTTTTTT
CDR3aa: CASRRHGGEKLFF
abundance: -
len: 13
d_gene: -
v_gene: TRBV6-5
j_gene: TRBJ1-4

CDR3nt: TGTGCCAGCAGCCCCCTTGGTGGGGCAGGGCGGGGTCATATTGATGGCTACACCTTC
CDR3aa: CASSPLGGAGRGHIDGYTF
abundance: -
len: 19
d_gene: -
v_gene: TRBV21-1
j_gene: TRBJ1-2

CDR3nt: TGTGCTAGTGGTTTGAGGGAGGGCCAAGAGACCCAGTACTTC
CDR3aa: CASGLREGQETQYF
abundance: few
len: 14
d_gene: TRBD2
v_gene: TRBV12-5
j_gene: TRBJ2-5

CDR3nt: TGTGCCAGCAGCATCAGAGGGATAGGCTATGGCTACACCTTC
CDR3aa: CASSIRGIGYGYTF
abundance: -
len: 14
d_gene: -
v_gene: TRBV5-8
j_gene: TRBJ1-2

CDR3nt: TGTGCCAGCAGCCAACCCGGGGGGAATCGGGGAAGGACCTACGAGCAGTACTTC
CDR3aa: CASSQPGGNRGRTYEQYF
abundance: -
len: 18
d_gene: TRBD2
v_gene: TRBV5-8
j_gene: TRBJ2-7

CDR3nt: TGTGCCAGCAGCCAAGATTACGGGGAGAGAACTGAAGCTTTCTTT
CDR3aa: CASSQDYGERTEAFF
abundance: -
len: 15
d_gene: -
v_gene: TRBV4-2
j_gene: TRBJ1-1

CDR3nt: TGCGCCAGCTGGAGGGTAAAGGTCAACCAAGAGACCCAGTACTTC
CDR3aa: CASWRVKVNQETQYF
abundance: -
len: 15
d_gene: -
v_gene: TRBV10-1
j_gene: TRBJ2-5

CDR3nt: TGCGCCAGCTTCGGGGGGACTGAAGCTTTCTTT
CDR3aa: CASFGGTEAFF
abundance: -
len: 11
d_gene: -
v_gene: TRBV10-2
j_gene: TRBJ1-1

CDR3nt: TGTGCCAGCAGCAGAGGGACTAGCGGGAGAGATGAGCAGTTCTTC
CDR3aa: CASSRGTSGRDEQFF
abundance: -
len: 15
d_gene: TRBD2
v_gene: TRBV5-8
j_gene: TRBJ2-1

CDR3nt: TGTGCCAGAATCCGGACAGGCCGAAACGGGAACACTGAAGCTTTCTTT
CDR3aa: CARIRTGRNGNTEAFF
abundance: many
len: 16
d_gene: TRBD1
v_gene: TRBV2
j_gene: TRBJ1-1

CDR3nt: TGTGCCAGCAGTTCGGACCGCACCCGGGGGGACACCGGGGAGCTGTTTTTT
CDR3aa: CASSSDRTRGDTGELFF
abundance: -
len: 17
d_gene: TRBD2
v_gene: TRBV27
j_gene: TRBJ2-2

CDR3nt: TGTGCCAGCAGCAGGACAGGGGATTATGGCTACACCTTC
CDR3aa: CASSRTGDYGYTF
abundance: -
len: 13
d_gene: TRBD1
v_gene: TRBV6-5
j_gene: TRBJ1-2

CDR3nt: TGTGCCACCAGCAGAGCCCTTTCGGCTTGGACTAGCGGATACAATGAGCAGTTCTTC
CDR3aa: CATSRALSAWTSGYNEQFF
abundance: -
len: 19
d_gene: TRBD2
v_gene: TRBV15
j_gene: TRBJ2-1

CDR3nt: TGTGCCAGCAGTCCAAACCCGGGACAGGGTGGCTATGGCTACACCTTC
CDR3aa: CASSPNPGQGGYGYTF
abundance: -
len: 16
d_gene: TRBD1
v_gene: TRBV2
j_gene: TRBJ1-2

CDR3nt: TGTGCCAGCAGTGCTCGGACAGGGGAGCAGTACTTC
CDR3aa: CASSARTGEQYF
abundance: few
len: 12
d_gene: TRBD1
v_gene: TRBV2
j_gene: TRBJ2-7

CDR3nt: TGTGCCAGCAGTTTAACTCCTAACAGGGGCGACACGCAGTATTTT
CDR3aa: CASSLTPNRGDTQYF
abundance: -
len: 15
d_gene: TRBD1
v_gene: TRBV27
j_gene: TRBJ2-3

CDR3nt: TGTGCCAGCAGTAAGGACAGGGGGCTGAGTAGAGAGACCCAGTACTTC
CDR3aa: CASSKDRGLSRETQYF
abundance: -
len: 16
d_gene: TRBD1
v_gene: TRBV28
j_gene: TRBJ2-5

CDR3nt: TGTGCCAGCAGTTCCAGGGGGCGCGAGGGATACGAGCAGTACTTC
CDR3aa: CASSSRGREGYEQYF
abundance: -
len: 15
d_gene: TRBD1
v_gene: TRBV27
j_gene: TRBJ2-7

CDR3nt: TGTGCCAGCAGTTCCGCAGGCCTCCAAGAGACCCAGTACTTC
CDR3aa: CASSSAGLQETQYF
abundance: few
len: 14
d_gene: -
v_gene: TRBV6-5
j_gene: TRBJ2-5

CDR3nt: TGTGCCAGCAGCTTAGGGGGACTACCCAATGAGCAGTTCTTC
CDR3aa: CASSLGGLPNEQFF
abundance: -
len: 14
d_gene: TRBD2
v_gene: TRBV7-9
j_gene: TRBJ2-1

CDR3nt: TGTGCCAGCAGTTTTTCCCCTACAGGGGGCAGTTACGAGCAGTACTTC
CDR3aa: CASSFSPTGGSYEQYF
abundance: -
len: 16
d_gene: TRBD1
v_gene: TRBV28
j_gene: TRBJ2-7

CDR3nt: TGTGCCAGCAGTTACTCCGCAGGGACCTACAATGAGCAGTTCTTC
CDR3aa: CASSYSAGTYNEQFF
abundance: -
len: 15
d_gene: -
v_gene: TRBV6-5
j_gene: TRBJ2-1

CDR3nt: TGTGCCAGCAGTGGGGCGGAAGAGACCCAGTACTTC
CDR3aa: CASSGAEETQYF
abundance: -
len: 12
d_gene: -
v_gene: TRBV6-6
j_gene: TRBJ2-5